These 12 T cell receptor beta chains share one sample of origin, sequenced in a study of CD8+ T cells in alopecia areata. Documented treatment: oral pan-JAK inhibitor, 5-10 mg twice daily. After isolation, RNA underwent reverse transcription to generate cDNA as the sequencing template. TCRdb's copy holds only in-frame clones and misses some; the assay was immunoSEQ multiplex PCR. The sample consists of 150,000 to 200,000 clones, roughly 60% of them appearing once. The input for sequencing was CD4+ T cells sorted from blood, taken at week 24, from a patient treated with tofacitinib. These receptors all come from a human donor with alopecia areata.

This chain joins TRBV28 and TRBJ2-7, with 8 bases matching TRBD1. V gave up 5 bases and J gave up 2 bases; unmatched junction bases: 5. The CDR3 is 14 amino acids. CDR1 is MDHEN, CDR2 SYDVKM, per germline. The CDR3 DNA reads TGTGCCAGCAGTCTGCAGGGGGCTCCCTACGAGCAGTACTTC. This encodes CASSLQGAPYEQYF.

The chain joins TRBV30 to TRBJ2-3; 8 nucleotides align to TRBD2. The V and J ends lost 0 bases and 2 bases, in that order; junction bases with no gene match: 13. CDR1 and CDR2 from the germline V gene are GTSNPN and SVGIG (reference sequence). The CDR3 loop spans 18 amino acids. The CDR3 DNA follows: TGTGCCTGGAGTGTGCCGACCGGGAGCGGGGGACTCACAGATACGCAGTATTTT. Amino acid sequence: CAWSVPTGSGGLTDTQYF.

CDR3 bases: TGTGCCACCAGCAGAGATAAGAAGTCACCCCTCCACTTT. Protein product: CATSRDKKSPLHF. This chain connects TRBV15 to TRBJ1-6; D gene uncertain. Trimming shortened V by 0 bases and J by 10 bases, and 7 bases separated the two germline ends. The CDR3 covers 13 residues. Germline CDR1 LNHNV, CDR2 YYDKDF (reference sequence).

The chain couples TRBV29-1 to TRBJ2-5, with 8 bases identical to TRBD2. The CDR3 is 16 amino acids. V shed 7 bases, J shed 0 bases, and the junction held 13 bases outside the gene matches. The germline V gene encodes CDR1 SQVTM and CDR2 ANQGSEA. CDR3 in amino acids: CSAPRQTSADQETQYF. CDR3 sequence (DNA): TGCAGCGCACCCAGGCAGACTAGCGCGGACCAAGAGACCCAGTACTTC. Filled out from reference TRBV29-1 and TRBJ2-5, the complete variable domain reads SAVISQKPSRDICQRGTSLTIQCQVDSQVTMMFWYRQQPGQSLTLIATANQGSEATYESGFVIDKFPISRPNLTFSTLTVSNMSPEDSSIYLCSAPRQTSADQETQYFGPGTRLLVL.

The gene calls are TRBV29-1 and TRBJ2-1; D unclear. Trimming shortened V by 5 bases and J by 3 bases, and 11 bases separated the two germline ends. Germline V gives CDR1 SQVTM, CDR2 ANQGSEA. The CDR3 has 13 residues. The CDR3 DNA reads TGCAGCGTTTCCAAATCTAGCTACAATGAGCAGTTCTTC. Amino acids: CSVSKSSYNEQFF.

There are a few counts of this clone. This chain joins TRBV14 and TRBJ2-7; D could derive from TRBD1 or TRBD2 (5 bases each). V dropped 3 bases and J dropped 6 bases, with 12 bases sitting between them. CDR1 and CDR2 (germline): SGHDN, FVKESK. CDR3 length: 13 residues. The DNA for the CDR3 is TGTGCCAGCAGCCAGGGGACCCTGGGCGAGCAGTACTTC. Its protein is CASSQGTLGEQYF.

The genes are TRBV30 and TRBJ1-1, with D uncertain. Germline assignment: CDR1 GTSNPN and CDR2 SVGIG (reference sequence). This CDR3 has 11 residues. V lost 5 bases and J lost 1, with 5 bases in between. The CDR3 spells CAWARNTEAFF. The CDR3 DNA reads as TGTGCCTGGGCGCGGAACACTGAAGCTTTCTTT.

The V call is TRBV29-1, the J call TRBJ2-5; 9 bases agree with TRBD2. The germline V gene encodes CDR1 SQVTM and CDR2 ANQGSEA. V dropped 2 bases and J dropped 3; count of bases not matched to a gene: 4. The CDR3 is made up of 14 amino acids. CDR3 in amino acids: CSVECGGGKETQYF. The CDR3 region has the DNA TGCAGCGTTGAATGCGGGGGGGGTAAAGAGACCCAGTACTTC.

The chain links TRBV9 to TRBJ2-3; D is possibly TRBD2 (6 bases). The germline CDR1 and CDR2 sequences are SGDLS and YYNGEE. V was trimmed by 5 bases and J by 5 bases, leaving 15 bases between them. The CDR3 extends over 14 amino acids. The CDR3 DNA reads TGTGCCAGCAGGGCAGCGGGCGCTGGAGATACGCAGTATTTT. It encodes CASRAAGAGDTQYF.

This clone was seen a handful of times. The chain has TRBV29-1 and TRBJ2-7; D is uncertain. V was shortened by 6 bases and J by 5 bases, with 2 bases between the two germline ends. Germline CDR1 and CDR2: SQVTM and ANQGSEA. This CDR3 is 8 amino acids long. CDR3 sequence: CSVNEQYF. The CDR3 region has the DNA TGCAGCGTCAACGAGCAGTACTTC.

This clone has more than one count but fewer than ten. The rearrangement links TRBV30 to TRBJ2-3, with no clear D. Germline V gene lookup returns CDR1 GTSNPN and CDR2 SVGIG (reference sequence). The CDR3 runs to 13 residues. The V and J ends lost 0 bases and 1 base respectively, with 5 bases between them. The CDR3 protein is CAWSVVGTDTQYF. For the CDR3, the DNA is TGTGCCTGGAGTGTTGTAGGCACAGATACGCAGTATTTT.

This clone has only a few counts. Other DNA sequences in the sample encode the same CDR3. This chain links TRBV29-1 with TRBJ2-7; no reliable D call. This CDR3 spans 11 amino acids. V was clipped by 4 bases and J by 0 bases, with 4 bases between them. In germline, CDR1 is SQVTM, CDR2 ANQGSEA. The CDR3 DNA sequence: TGCAGCGTTGGGGACTCCTACGAGCAGTACTTC. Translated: CSVGDSYEQYF.